This T cell receptor beta chain was captured in a study of T cells after posttransplantation cyclophosphamide. Study-level points and caveats: Later blood repertoires were often dominated by clones from the donor CD8+ memory compartment. Skin or GI-infiltrating T cells shared few TRB sequences with blood. Recipient CMV seropositivity and CMV reactivation strongly tracked TRB clonality.

With regard to this clone: Its antigen remains unknown.

V was pared by 0 bases and J by 8 bases, with 14 bases of the junction left unmatched. The CDR3 sequence is 18 residues long. Using immunoSEQ multiplex PCR, the repertoire was profiled, and TCRdb retains in-frame clones only, with some absent. The sample records some 13,000 clones, about four fifths being singletons. This related bone marrow graft donor gave peripheral blood on the day of marrow donation. The chain links TRBV23-1 to TRBJ1-2; TRBD1 matches 11 bases. TRBV23-1 is placed among ORFs of uncertain function. The sequence derives from a man aged 45-60 years in good health, CMV-negative, and a related stem cell transplant donor. The sequenced sample consisted of memory CD4+ T cells sorted from PBMCs. CDR3 nucleotide sequence: TGCGCCAGCAGTCAATCCTATGAATACGGACAGGGGGCGCTGGGCTACACCTTC. Its protein product is CASSQSYEYGQGALGYTF.